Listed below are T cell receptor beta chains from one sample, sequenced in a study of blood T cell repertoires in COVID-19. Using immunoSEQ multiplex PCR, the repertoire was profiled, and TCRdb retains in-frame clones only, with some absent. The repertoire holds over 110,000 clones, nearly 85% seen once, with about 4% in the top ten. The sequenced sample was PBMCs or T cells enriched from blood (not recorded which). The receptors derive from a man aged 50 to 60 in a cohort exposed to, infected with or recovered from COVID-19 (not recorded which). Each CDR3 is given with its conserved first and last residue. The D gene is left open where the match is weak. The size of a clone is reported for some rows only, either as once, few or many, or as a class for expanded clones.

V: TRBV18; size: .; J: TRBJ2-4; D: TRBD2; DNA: TGTGCCAGCTCACCCGGGACTAGCGGGAGGGACATTCAGTACTTC; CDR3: CASSPGTSGRDIQYF
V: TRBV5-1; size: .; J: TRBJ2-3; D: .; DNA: TGCGCCAGCAGCTCCTTCGGGGGGCCGGATACGCAGTATTTT; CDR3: CASSSFGGPDTQYF
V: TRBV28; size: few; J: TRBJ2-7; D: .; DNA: TGTGCCAGCAGTTTCGGGACACGATCTTACGAGCAGTACTTC; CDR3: CASSFGTRSYEQYF
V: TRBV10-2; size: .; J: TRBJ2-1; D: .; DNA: TGCGCCAGCAGTGACTGGGGATCCGGGGGGCTCTTC; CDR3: CASSDWGSGGLF
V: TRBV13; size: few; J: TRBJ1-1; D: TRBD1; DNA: TGTGCCAGCAGCATCCCAGGGGGCGCGAACACTGAAGCTTTCTTT; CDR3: CASSIPGGANTEAFF
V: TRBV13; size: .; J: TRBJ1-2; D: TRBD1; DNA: TGTGCCAGCAGCCCGTCGACAGGGGAGGGCCCCCCTAACTATGGCTACACCTTC; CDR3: CASSPSTGEGPPNYGYTF
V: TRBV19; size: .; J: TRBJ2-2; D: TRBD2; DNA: TGTGCCAGTAGTATCTCTAGCGGGAGCCCCGGGGAGCTGTTTTTT; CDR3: CASSISSGSPGELFF
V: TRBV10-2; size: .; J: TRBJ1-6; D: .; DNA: TGCGCCAGCAGCTTAGCGGGGACTCGATCACCCCTCCACTTT; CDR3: CASSLAGTRSPLHF
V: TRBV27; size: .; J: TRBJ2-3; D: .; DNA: TGTGCCAGCAGTTTAAAAGAGGTGGCAAGCACAGATACGCAGTATTTT; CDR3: CASSLKEVASTDTQYF
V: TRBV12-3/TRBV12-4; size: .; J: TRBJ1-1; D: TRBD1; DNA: TGTGCCAGCAGTCTGACAGGGGGCCGGTTCTTT; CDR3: CASSLTGGRFF
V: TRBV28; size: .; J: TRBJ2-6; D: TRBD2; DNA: TGTGCCAGCAGTCAGGAGGGACTAGAGCCCTCTGGGGCCAACGTCCTGACTTTC; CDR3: CASSQEGLEPSGANVLTF
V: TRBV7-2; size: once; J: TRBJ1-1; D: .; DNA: TGTGCCAGCAGCTTGAGAGGGTGGGGCACTGAAGCTTTCTTT; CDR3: CASSLRGWGTEAFF
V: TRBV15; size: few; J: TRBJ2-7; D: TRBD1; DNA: TGTGCCACCAGCAGAGATCTGGGACAGGGGGCTATGGTGCAGTACTTC; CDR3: CATSRDLGQGAMVQYF
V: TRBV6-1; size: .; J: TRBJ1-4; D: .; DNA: TGTGCCAGCAGTGAGCCTATTACTAATGAAAAACTGTTTTTT; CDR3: CASSEPITNEKLFF
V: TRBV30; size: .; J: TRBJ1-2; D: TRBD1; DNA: TGTGCCTGGAGTCCCCAGGGGGCCTATGGCTACACCTTC; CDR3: CAWSPQGAYGYTF
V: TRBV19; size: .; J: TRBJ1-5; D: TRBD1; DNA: TGTGCCAGTAGACCCTCAGGGGGCGGGAATCAGCCCCAGCATTTT; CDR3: CASRPSGGGNQPQHF
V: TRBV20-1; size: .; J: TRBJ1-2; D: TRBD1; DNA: TGCAGTGCTAGAGATACAGGGGACACCTTC; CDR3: CSARDTGDTF
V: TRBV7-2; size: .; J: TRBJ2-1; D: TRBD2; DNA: TGTGCCAGCAGCTCTGGACTAGGCTGGGGAAACAATGAGCAGTTCTTC; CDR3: CASSSGLGWGNNEQFF
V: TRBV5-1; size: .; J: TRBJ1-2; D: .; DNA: TGCGCCAGCAGCTTGGAAGGGGATCTCGGGTACGGCTACACCTTC; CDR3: CASSLEGDLGYGYTF
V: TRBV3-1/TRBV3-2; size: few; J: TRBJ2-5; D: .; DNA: TGTGCCAGCAGCCGAGGGACATACCCTCAAGAGACCCAGTACTTC; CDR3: CASSRGTYPQETQYF
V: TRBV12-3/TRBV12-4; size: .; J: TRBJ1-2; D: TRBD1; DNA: TGTGCCAGCAGTTTATCCGGGACAGGGGTTTTCTTC; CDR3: CASSLSGTGVFF
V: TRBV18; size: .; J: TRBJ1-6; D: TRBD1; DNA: TGTGCCGGCTCACAAACGACAGGGTTGGATAATTCACCCCTCCACTTT; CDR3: CAGSQTTGLDNSPLHF
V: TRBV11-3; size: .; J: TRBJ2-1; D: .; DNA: TGTGCCAGCAGCTCCGATGGGGCCAATGAGCAGTTCTTC; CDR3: CASSSDGANEQFF
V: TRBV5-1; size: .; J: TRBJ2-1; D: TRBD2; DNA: TGCGCCAGCAGCTTGTCTGCGGGAGGGTGGGGCAATGAGCAGTTCTTC; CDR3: CASSLSAGGWGNEQFF
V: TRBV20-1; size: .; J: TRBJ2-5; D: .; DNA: TGCAGTGCTAGTGGCCTTCGGGGCCAAGAGACCCAGTACTTC; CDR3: CSASGLRGQETQYF
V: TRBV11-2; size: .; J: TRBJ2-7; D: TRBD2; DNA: TGTGCCAGCAGCCCCCTAGCGGGCCGGAGCTCCTACGAGCAGTACTTC; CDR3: CASSPLAGRSSYEQYF
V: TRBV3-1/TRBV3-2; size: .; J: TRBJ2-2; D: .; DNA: TGTGCCAGCAGCCGTACCGGGACACGGAACACCGGGGAGCTGTTTTTT; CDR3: CASSRTGTRNTGELFF
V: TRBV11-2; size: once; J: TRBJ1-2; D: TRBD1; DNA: TGTGCCAGCAGCTTGTCCGGGACAGGGGTAGAAGGCTACACCTTC; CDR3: CASSLSGTGVEGYTF
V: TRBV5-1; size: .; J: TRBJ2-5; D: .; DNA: TGCGCCAGCAGCCCGCGGGGCGGGGAGACCCAGTACTTC; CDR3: CASSPRGGETQYF
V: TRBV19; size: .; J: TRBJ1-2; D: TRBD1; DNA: TGTGCCAGTAGTAACAGGGGAGGAGGCTACACCTTC; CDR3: CASSNRGGGYTF
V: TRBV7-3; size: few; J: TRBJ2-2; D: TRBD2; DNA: TGTGCCAGCAGCCCCGGGACTAGCGGGATAGTAAACACCGGGGAGCTGTTTTTT; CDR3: CASSPGTSGIVNTGELFF
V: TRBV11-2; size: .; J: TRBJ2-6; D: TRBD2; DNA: TGTGCCAGCAGCCTGGGACTAGCGAGTCGGGCCAACGTCCTGACTTTC; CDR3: CASSLGLASRANVLTF
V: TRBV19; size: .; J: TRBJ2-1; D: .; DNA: TGTGCCAGTTGGGGGGTCAATGAGCAGTTCTTC; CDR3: CASWGVNEQFF
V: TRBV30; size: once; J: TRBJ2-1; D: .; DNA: TGTGCCTGGAACAAATACAATGAGCAGTTCTTC; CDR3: CAWNKYNEQFF
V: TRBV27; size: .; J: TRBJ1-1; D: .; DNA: TGTGCCAGCAGTTACGGGGGAAACACTGAAGCTTTCTTT; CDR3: CASSYGGNTEAFF
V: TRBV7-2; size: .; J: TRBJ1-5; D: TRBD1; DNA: TGTGCCAGCAGCCTTGGACAGGGGTATCAGCCCCAGCATTTT; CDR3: CASSLGQGYQPQHF
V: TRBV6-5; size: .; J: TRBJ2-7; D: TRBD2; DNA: TGTGCCAGCAAGCTTACGGGGGGGCCCTACGAGCAGTACTTC; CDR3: CASKLTGGPYEQYF
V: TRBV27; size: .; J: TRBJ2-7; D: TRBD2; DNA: TGTGCCAGCCTTCACCTCCTGACTAGCGGTGGAACAGAGCAGTACTTC; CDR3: CASLHLLTSGGTEQYF
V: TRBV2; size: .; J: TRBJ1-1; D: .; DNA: TGTGCCAGCAGTGAATATAGAGCTTTCTTT; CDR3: CASSEYRAFF
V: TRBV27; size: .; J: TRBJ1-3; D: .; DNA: TGTGCCAGCAGACCCATCTCCGCCAGCTCTGGAAACACCATATATTTT; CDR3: CASRPISASSGNTIYF
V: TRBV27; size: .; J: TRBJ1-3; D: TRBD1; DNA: TGTGCCAGCAGTTTAGCAGGGGGCGCCCGAAACACCATATATTTT; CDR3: CASSLAGGARNTIYF
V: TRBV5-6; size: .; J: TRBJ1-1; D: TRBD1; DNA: TGTGCCAGCAGCTGGACAGGGGGCTCGGACACTGAAGCTTTCTTT; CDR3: CASSWTGGSDTEAFF
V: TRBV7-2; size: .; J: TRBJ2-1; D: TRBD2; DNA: TGTGCCAGCAGCCCCGGGACTAGTGCGTACAATGAGCAGTTCTTC; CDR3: CASSPGTSAYNEQFF
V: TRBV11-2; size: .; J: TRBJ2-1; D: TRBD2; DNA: TGTGCCAGCAGCTTAATCTTGGGGGGGAATGAGCAGTTCTTC; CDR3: CASSLILGGNEQFF
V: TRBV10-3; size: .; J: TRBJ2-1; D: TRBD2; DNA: TGTGCCATCAGTGCGAAATTGGCGCCTGCGGGAGGGCCTAATGAGCAGTTCTTC; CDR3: CAISAKLAPAGGPNEQFF
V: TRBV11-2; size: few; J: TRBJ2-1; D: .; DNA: TGTGCCAGCAGCTCTACCCGCGGGGTCAATGAGCAGTTCTTC; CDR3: CASSSTRGVNEQFF
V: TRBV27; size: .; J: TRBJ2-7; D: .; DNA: TGTGCCAGCAGGGAGGGGCCCTGGGAGCAGTACTTC; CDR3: CASREGPWEQYF
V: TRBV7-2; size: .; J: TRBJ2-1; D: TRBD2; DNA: TGTGCCAGCAGCTTTGTAGCGGGGGGGTACTACAATGAGCAGTTCTTC; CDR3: CASSFVAGGYYNEQFF
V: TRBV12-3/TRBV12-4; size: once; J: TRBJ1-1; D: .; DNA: TGTGCCAGCAGCTTGGCGACAAACACTGAAGCTTTCTTT; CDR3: CASSLATNTEAFF
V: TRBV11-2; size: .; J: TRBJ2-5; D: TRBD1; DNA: TGTGCCAGCAGCTTCAGTATACAGGGGGCGTGGGAGACCCAGTACTTC; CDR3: CASSFSIQGAWETQYF
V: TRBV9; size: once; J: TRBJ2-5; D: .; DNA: TGTGCCAGCAGCGGACTCGGGTACTCGGGGACCCAGTACTTC; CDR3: CASSGLGYSGTQYF
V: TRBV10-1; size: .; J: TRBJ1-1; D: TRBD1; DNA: TGCGCCAGCGGAGGACAGGGCGCGGCTTTCTTT; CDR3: CASGGQGAAFF
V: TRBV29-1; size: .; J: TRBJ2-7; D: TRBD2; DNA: TGCAGCGTTGGGGGACTAGCGGGAGTTTACGAGCAGTACTTC; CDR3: CSVGGLAGVYEQYF
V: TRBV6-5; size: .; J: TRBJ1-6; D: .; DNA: TGTGCCAGCAGTTACTCGAGAGGGGGGGGATACTCACCCCTCCACTTT; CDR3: CASSYSRGGGYSPLHF
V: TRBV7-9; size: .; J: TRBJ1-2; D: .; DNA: TGTGCCAGCAGCCAGCCGGCGGGGCCCCATACCTTC; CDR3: CASSQPAGPHTF
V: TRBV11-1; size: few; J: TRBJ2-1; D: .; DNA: TGTGCCAGCAGCTTAGGCCATGGAGGTGAGCAGTTCTTC; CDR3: CASSLGHGGEQFF
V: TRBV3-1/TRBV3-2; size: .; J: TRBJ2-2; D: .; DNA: TGTGCCAGCAGCGGCTTGACCGGGGAGCTGTTTTTT; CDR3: CASSGLTGELFF
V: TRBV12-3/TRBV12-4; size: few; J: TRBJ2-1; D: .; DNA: TGTGCCAGCAGTTACGTGAGGAACAATGAGCAGTTCTTC; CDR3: CASSYVRNNEQFF
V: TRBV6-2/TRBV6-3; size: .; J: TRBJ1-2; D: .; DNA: TGTGCCAGCAGTTTTAGCCCCCTCGTTTCTGGCTACACCTTC; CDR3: CASSFSPLVSGYTF